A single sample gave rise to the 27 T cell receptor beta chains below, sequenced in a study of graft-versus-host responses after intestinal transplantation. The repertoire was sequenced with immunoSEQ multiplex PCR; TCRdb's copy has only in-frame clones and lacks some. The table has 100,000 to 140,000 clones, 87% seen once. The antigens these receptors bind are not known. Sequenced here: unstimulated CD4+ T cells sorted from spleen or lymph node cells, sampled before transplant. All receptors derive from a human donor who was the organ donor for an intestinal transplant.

The CDR3 DNA reads as TGTGCCAGTAGGGAGCTTGAGGGACAGGGCGATGAAGAGACCCAGTACTTC. Translating it yields CASRELEGQGDEETQYF. This sequence joins TRBV19 and TRBJ2-5, with TRBD1 matching over 9 bases. This CDR3 is 17 amino acids long. The junction had 14 bases not matched to a gene; V was cut back by 6 bases and J by 3 bases. Germline assignment: CDR1 LNHDA and CDR2 SQIVND (reference sequence).

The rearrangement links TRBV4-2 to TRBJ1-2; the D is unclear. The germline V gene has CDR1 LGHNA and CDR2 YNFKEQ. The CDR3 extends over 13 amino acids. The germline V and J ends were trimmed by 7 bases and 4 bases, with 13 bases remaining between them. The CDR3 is CASNDPGFYGYTF. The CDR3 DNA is TGTGCCAGCAACGATCCGGGCTTCTATGGCTACACCTTC.

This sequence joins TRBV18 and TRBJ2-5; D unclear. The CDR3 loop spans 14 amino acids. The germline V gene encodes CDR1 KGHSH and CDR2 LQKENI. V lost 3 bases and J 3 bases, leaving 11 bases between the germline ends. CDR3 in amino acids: CASSPPDSKETQYF. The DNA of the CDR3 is TGTGCCAGCTCACCTCCCGACTCCAAAGAGACCCAGTACTTC. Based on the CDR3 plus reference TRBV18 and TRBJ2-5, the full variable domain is NAGVMQNPRHLVRRRGQEARLRCSPMKGHSHVYWYRQLPEEGLKFMVYLQKENIIDESGMPKERFSAEFPKEGPSILRIQQVVRGDSAAYFCASSPPDSKETQYFGPGTRLLVL.

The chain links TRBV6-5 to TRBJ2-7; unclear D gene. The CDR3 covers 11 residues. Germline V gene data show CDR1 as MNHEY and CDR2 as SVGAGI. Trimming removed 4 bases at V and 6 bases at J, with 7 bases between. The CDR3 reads CASSSYLEQYF. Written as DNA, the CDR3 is TGTGCCAGCAGTTCCTACCTCGAGCAGTACTTC.

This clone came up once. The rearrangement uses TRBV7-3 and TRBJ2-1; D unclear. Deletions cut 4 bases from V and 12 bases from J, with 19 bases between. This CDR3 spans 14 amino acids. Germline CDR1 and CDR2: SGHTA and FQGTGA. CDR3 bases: TGTGCCAGCAGCTCACCCATCCAGGTAAACGTGCAGTTCTTC. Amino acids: CASSSPIQVNVQFF.

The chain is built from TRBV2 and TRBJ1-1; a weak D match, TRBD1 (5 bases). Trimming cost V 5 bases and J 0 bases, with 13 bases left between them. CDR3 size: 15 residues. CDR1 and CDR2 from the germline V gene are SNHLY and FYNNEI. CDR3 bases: TGTGCCAGCAGTCTCGACAGAGTCATGAACACTGAAGCTTTCTTT. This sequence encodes CASSLDRVMNTEAFF.

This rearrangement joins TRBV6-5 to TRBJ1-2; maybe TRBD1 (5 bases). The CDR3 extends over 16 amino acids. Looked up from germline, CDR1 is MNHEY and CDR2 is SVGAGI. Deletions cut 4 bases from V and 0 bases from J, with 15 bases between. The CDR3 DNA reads TGTGCCAGCAGTTTTCGGACGGGGGAAGCTAACTATGGCTACACCTTC. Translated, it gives CASSFRTGEANYGYTF.

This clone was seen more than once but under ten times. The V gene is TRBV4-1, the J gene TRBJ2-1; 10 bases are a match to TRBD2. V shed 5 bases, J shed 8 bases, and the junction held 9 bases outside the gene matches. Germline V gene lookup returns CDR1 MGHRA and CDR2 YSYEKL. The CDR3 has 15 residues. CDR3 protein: CASSSPGLASYEQFF. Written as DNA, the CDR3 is TGCGCCAGCAGCTCCCCGGGACTAGCGTCCTATGAGCAGTTCTTC.

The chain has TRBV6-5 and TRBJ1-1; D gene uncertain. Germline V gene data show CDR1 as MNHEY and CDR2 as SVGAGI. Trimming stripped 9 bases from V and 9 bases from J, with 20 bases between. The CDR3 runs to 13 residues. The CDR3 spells CASLSGRNRQAFF. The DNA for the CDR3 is TGTGCCAGTCTATCAGGCAGGAACAGACAAGCTTTCTTT.

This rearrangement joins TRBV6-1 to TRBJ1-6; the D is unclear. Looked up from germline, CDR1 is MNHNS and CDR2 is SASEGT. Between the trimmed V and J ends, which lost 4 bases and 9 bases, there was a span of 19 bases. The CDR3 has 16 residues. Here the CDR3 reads CASSVPSGPGTSPLHF. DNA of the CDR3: TGTGCCAGCAGTGTACCCTCCGGGCCGGGAACTTCACCCCTCCACTTT.

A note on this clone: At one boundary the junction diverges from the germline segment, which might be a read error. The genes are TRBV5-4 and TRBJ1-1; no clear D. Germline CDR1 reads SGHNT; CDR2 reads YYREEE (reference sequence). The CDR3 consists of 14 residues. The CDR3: CASSQDRPNTEAFF. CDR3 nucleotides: TGCGCCAGCAGCCAAGATAGGCCGAACACTGAAGCTTTCTTT.

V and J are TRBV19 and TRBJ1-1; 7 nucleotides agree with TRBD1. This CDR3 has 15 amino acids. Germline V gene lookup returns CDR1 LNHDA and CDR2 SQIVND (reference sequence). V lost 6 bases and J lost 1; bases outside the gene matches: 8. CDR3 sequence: CASRRGRRGNTEAFF. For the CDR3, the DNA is TGTGCCAGTAGGAGGGGGCGGCGGGGGAACACTGAAGCTTTCTTT.

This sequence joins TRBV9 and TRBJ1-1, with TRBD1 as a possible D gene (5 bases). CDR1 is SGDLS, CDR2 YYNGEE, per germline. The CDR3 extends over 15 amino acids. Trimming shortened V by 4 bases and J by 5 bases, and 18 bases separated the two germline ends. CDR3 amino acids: CASSSGTGGWTEAFF. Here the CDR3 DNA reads TGTGCCAGCAGCTCGGGGACGGGAGGTTGGACTGAAGCTTTCTTT.

The CDR3 spells CASAGGDRSNEKLFF. CDR3 bases: TGTGCCAGCGCTGGGGGAGACCGCAGTAATGAAAAACTGTTTTTT. The chain is built from TRBV9 and TRBJ1-4, with a tentative D call TRBD1 (5 bases). The V end was cut by 7 bases, the J end by 4 bases, with 17 bases between. CDR1 is SGDLS, CDR2 YYNGEE, per germline. The CDR3 sequence is 15 residues long.

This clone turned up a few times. CDR3 sequence (DNA): TGTGCCAGCAGTTACTCGTTAACAGCCTACGAGCAGTACTTC. As protein: CASSYSLTAYEQYF. This sequence joins TRBV6-6 and TRBJ2-7; D not resolved. V dropped 0 bases and J dropped 2 bases, with 8 bases sitting between them. From germline, CDR1 is MNHNY and CDR2 SVGAGI (reference sequence). CDR3 size: 14 residues.

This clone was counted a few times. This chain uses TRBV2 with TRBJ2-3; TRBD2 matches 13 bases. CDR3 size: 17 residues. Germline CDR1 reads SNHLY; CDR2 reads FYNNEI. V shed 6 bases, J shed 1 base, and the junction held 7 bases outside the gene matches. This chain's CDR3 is CASRTAGLAGGTDTQYF. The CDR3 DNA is TGTGCCAGCAGAACCGCCGGACTAGCGGGGGGCACAGATACGCAGTATTTT.

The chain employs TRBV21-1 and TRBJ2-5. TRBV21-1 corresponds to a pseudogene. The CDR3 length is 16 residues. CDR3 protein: CASNSVGSLGSETQYF. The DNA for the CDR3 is TGTGCCAGCAACTCGGTCGGCAGCCTGGGGTCAGAGACCCAGTACTTC.

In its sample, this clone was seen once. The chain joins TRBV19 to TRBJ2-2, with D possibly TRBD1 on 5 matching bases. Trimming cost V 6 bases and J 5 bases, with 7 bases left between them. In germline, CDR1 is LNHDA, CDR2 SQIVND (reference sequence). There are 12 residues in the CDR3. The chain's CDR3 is CASRGVTGELFF. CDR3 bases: TGTGCCAGTAGAGGGGTGACCGGGGAGCTGTTTTTT.

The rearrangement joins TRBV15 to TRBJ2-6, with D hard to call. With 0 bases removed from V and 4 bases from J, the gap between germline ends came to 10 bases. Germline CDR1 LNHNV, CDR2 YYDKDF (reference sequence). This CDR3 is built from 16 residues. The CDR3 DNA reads TGTGCCACCAGCAGAGATCTAACGGCGGGGGCCAACGTCCTGACTTTC. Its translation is CATSRDLTAGANVLTF.

The CDR3 DNA is TGTGCCAGTAGTATAGAAGACAGGGGCTATGGCTACACCTTC. This translates into CASSIEDRGYGYTF. The V call is TRBV19, the J call TRBJ1-2; 8 nucleotides line up with TRBD1. The CDR3 is 14 residues long. Germline values: CDR1 LNHDA, CDR2 SQIVND (reference sequence). Trimming took 0 bases from V and 4 from J; bases not matched to a gene: 1.

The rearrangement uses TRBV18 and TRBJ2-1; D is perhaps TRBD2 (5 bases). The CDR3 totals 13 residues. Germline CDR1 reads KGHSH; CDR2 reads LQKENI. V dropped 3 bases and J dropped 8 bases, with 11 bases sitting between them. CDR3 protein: CASSPAGIDEQFF. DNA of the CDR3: TGTGCCAGCTCACCGGCGGGTATCGATGAGCAGTTCTTC.

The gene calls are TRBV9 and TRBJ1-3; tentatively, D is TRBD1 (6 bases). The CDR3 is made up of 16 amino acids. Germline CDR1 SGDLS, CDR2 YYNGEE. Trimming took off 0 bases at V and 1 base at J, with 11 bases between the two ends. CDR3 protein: CASSVGGGPSGNTIYF. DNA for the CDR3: TGTGCCAGCAGCGTAGGCGGGGGCCCATCTGGAAACACCATATATTTT.

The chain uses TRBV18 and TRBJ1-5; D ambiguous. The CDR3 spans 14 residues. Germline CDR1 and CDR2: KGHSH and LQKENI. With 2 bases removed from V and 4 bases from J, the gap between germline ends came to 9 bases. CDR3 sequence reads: CASSPDAPNQPQHF. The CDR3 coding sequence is TGTGCCAGCTCACCAGATGCCCCAAATCAGCCCCAGCATTTT. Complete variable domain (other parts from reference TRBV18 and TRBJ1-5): NAGVMQNPRHLVRRRGQEARLRCSPMKGHSHVYWYRQLPEEGLKFMVYLQKENIIDESGMPKERFSAEFPKEGPSILRIQQVVRGDSAAYFCASSPDAPNQPQHFGDGTRLSIL.

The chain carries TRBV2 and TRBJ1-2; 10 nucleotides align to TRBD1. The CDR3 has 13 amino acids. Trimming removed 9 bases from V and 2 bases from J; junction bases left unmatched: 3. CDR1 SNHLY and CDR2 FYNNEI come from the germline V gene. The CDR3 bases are TGTGCCAGTAAGGGACAGGGGAACTATGGCTACACCTTC. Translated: CASKGQGNYGYTF.

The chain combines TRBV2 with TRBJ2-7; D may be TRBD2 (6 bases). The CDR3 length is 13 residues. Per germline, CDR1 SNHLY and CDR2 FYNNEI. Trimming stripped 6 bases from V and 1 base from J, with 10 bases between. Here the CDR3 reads CASSPGLSYEQYF. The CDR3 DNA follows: TGTGCCAGCAGCCCGGGACTTTCCTACGAGCAGTACTTC.

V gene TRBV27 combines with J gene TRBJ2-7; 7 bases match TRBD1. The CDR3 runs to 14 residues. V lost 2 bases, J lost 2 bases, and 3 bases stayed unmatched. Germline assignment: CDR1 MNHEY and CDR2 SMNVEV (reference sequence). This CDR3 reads CASSLRQGAYEQYF. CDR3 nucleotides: TGTGCCAGCAGTTTACGGCAGGGGGCCTACGAGCAGTACTTC.

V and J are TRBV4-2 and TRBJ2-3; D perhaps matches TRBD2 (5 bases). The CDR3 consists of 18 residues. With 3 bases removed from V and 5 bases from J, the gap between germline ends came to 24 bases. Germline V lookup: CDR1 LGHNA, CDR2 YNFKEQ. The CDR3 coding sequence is TGTGCCAGCAGCCATGGGCTAGCCCTAGACACAGTACTAGATACGCAGTATTTT. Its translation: CASSHGLALDTVLDTQYF.